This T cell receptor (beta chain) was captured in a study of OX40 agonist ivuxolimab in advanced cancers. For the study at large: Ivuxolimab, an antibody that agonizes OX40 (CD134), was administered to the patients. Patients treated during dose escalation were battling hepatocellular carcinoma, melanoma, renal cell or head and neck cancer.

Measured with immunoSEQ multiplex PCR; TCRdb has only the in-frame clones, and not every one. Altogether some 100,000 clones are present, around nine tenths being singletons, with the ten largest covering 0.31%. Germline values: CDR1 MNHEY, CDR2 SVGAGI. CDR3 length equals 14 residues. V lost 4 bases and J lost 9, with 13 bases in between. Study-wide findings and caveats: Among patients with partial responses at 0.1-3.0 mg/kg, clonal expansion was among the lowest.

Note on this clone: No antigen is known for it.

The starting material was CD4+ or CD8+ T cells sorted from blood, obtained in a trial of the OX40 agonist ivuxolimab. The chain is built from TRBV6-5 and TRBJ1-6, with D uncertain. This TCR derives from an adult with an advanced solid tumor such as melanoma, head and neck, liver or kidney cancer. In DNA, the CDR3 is TGTGCCAGCAGTTCTTCACGTTTGGGTTCACCCCTCCACTTT. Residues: CASSSSRLGSPLHF.